At least ten counts were recorded for the clone carrying this TCR beta chain. Its cognate antigen is unknown. Isolation of naive CD8 T cells was achieved by sorting on a CD8+CD4-CCR7+CD45RA+ phenotype. Germline V lookup: CDR1 MNHEY, CDR2 SVGEGT. Trimming removed 6 bases at V and 0 bases at J, with 21 bases between. CDR3 size: 18 residues. The data derive from a study of molecular identifiers for immune sequencing clone quantification. Notes on the study in general: Identical barcode-sharing TCR molecules could lead to underestimated sizes for highly expanded clones.

From the PCR reads, TCRdb called clonotypes with MiXCR, one entry per CDR3 protein. The sample lists roughly 40,000 distinct CDR3 sequences, 18% occurring once. The receptor comes from a human donor in good health. Some libraries in this study had Jurkat cell RNA spiked in. This chain uses TRBV6-2 or TRBV6-3 with TRBJ1-5; D not certain. The sequencing input was naive CD8+ T cells from blood, with Jurkat cell RNA spiked in. Subset here: FACS-sorted CD8+CD4-CCR7+CD45RA+ naive T cells. The DNA of the CDR3 is TGTGCCAGCAGCCCACGGACGATACGTTTTATTAGCAATCAGCCCCAGCATTTT. Translated: CASSPRTIRFISNQPQHF.